Listed here is a single T cell receptor (beta chain). Its specific antigen is unknown. The record has no base qualities; no much larger clone is one base away. Per the publication, the time point label means: newly diagnosed, previously untreated cHL patient sample. PBMCs from patients with newly diagnosed, previously untreated classical Hodgkin lymphoma were sequenced as a comparison group for the relapsed/refractory trial patients. Peripheral blood was collected in 8 mL Vacutainer Cell Preparation Tubes, from which PBMCs were isolated by centrifugation and then cryopreserved. These data belong to a study of PD-1 blockade in classical Hodgkin lymphoma (TCRdb year 2020). For context, the study as a whole: To define a peripheral blood immune signature of response to PD-1 blockade in classical Hodgkin lymphoma, the study combined TCR beta sequencing with CyTOF. Broader findings and caveats from the paper: The study covered only a single clinical trial cohort, and the causes of the repertoire differences, possibly disease activity or prior therapy, were still not defined. Newly diagnosed patients were reported to have lower baseline TCR diversity than healthy donors, and relapsed/refractory patients were reported to have lower baseline TCR diversity still.

The Qiagen DNeasy kit was used to extract genomic DNA both from unsorted PBMCs and from the negatively selected CD4+ and CD8+ fractions. TCR beta CDR3 regions were subjected to amplification by immunoSEQ multiplex PCR with primers that anneal to V and J segments. A synthetic immune receptor repertoire was used to minimize amplification bias, and remaining bias was computationally removed after sequencing. The source study handled its data this way. Repertoire diversity was quantified as the Shannon entropy index using custom Python scripts. Unsorted, CD4+ and CD8+ repertoires were analyzed separately, except for combined analyses in which CD4+ and CD8+ sequences were merged in silico. TCRdb obtained this table from immuneACCESS and retained in-frame rearrangements with V and J assigned. These tables miss some clones; where compared with another copy, unresolved V genes account for less than half of the shortfall, and the remainder is unexplained. Clonal size and the V and J genes are those of that table, whereas D and trimming came from the DNA. This sample lists tens of thousands of clones; 93% were detected once. The ten most abundant clones make up over 2.5% of the sample.

Spanning cysteine to phenylalanine, the CDR3 consists of 17 amino acids. Just CDR3 DNA is preserved here, 51 bases in frame from base 1. V has 6 bases trimmed and J has 0 bases trimmed; junction bases matching no gene number 10. According to the germline V gene, CDR1 reads SGHVS and CDR2 reads FQNEAQ. The TCR comes from a human donor with classical Hodgkin lymphoma. The specimen was peripheral blood mononuclear cells (PBMCs). The chain couples TRBV7-8 to TRBJ2-2, with TRBD1 matching 7 junction bases. The nucleotide sequence is TGTGCCAGCAGGAAACTAGTAGGGACAGCGAACACCGGGGAGCTGTTTTTT. This encodes CASRKLVGTANTGELFF.